This TCR beta chain was identified during a study of Ad26.COV2.S vaccination and SARS-CoV-2 variants (dated by TCRdb to the early 2020s). Notes on the research overall: Vaccine-arm donors came from COV1001, a multicentre, randomized, double-blind, placebo-controlled phase I-IIa trial of Ad26.COV2.S in healthy adults. Ad26.COV2.S was administered intramuscularly at a dose of 5x10^10 or 1x10^11 viral particles, either as one shot or as two shots given 56 days apart. TCRbeta repertoire sequencing was used to assess the specificity and breadth of SARS-CoV-2-reactive T cell receptors after Ad26.COV2.S vaccination. A total of some 30 samples were included in the TCR-sequenced set, comprising 19 Ad26.COV2.S vaccine recipients, 5 placebo recipients and 8 SARS-CoV-2 convalescent individuals. Trial participants were randomized into five groups of five: low-dose or high-dose Ad26.COV2.S given once or twice, or placebo on both occasions. Investigators did not know the trial group allocation while performing experiments and assessing outcomes. Overall study results and their limits: According to the authors, total T cell responses may have been underestimated by the TCR breadth and depth analyses. Vaccine and placebo recipients had similar non-spike TCR breadth, a finding consistent with the vaccine containing only spike. Ad26.COV2.S recipients had higher spike-specific TCR breadth than placebo recipients (P = 0.0014). The study was not powered for comparison of responses between vaccine doses or regimens. Substantial breadth of spike-specific CD8+ and CD4+ T cell responses was reported after vaccination.

The immunoSEQ Assay was used to sequence TCRbeta CDR3 regions. After extraction, genomic DNA underwent amplification by bias-controlled multiplex PCR, followed by high-throughput sequencing. As for the authors' bioinformatics: Collapsing and filtering of sequences were performed to quantify the absolute abundance of each unique TCRbeta CDR3 region. T cell fraction was estimated by normalization of TCRbeta template counts to usable DNA, with usable DNA being measured through amplification of reference genes present in all nucleated cells. Repertoire TCRs were annotated as SARS-CoV-2-specific by exact matching of V gene, CDR3 amino acid sequence and J gene to a known reactive TCR set. The reference SARS-CoV-2 TCR set was derived from MIRA and filtered for enrichment in COVID-19-positive ImmuneCODE repertoires, a step that removed public or cross-reactive TCRs. Based on the MIRA antigens, annotated TCRs were further analysed at the level of specific ORF or position within ORF. Depth was the summed frequency of annotated unique rearrangements, while breadth was defined as annotated unique rearrangements over total unique productive rearrangements. Two-sided Wilcoxon rank-sum tests were used to compare TCR breadth between groups. In TCRdb, the immuneACCESS table is reduced to in-frame sequences with V and J assigned. These tables do not hold every clone; where another copy was compared, an unresolved V gene accounts for under half, and the others remain unexplained. Clone size and the V and J calls come from that table; the DNA yielded D and trimming. The sample contains around 450,000 clones, 80% to 90% of them found a single time. Over 2% of the sample is in the top ten clones.

On this clone itself: Which antigen it targets is not known. Base qualities are not recorded, but no much larger clone differs from it by a single base.

The CDR3, from cysteine to phenylalanine, totals 17 residues. The DNA shown is the 51-base CDR3, in frame from base 1. Trimming removed 3 bases from V and 6 bases from J; the gene matches leave 14 bases unexplained. The germline V gene specifies SGHVS as CDR1 and FQNEAQ as CDR2. In the paper's terms, the treatment or condition label means: some 20 received Ad26.COV2.S at low or high dose, single or two shots; roughly five received placebo; per-sample allocation not given. For vaccine and placebo recipients, repertoires were sequenced using samples collected on day 63 after the first injection. In Cohort 1b, about two dozen adults aged 18-55 years were enrolled at a single site in Boston, USA, between 29 July and 7 August 2020. As a vaccine, Ad26.COV2.S was a replication-incompetent adenovirus type 26 vector that expressed a prefusion-stabilized SARS-CoV-2 spike protein derived from the original Wuhan strain.

The clonotype originates from a person aged 18 to 59 who received the Ad26.COV2.S COVID-19 vaccine or a placebo. The V and J segments used are TRBV7-8 and TRBJ1-3; 7 central nucleotides agree with TRBD1. Sequencing used peripheral blood, obtained in a trial of Ad26.COV2.S vaccine versus placebo. The nucleotides read TGTGCCAGCAGCTTCTTTACAGGGGTCAAGACTGAAAACACCATATATTTT. Its protein is CASSFFTGVKTENTIYF.